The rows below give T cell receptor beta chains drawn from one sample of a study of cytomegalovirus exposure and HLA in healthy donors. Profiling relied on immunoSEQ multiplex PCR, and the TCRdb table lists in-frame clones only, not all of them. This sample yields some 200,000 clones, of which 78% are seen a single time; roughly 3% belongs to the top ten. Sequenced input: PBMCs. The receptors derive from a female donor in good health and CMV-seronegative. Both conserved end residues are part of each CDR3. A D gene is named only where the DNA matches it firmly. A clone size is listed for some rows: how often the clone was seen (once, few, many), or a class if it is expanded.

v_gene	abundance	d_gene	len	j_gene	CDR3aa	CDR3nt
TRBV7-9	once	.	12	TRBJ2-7	CSSDGASYEQYF	TGTTCCAGCGACGGAGCTTCCTACGAGCAGTACTTC
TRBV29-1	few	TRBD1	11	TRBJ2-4	CSVGQANIQYF	TGCAGCGTCGGACAGGCCAACATTCAGTACTTC
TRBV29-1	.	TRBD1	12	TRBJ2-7	CSARDRGIEQYF	TGCAGCGCCCGGGACAGGGGAATCGAGCAGTACTTC
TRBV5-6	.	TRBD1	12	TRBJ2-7	CASGTGFYEQYF	TGTGCCAGCGGGACAGGGTTCTACGAGCAGTACTTC
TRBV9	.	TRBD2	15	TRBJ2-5	CASSVASGGRETQYF	TGTGCCAGCAGCGTAGCTAGCGGGGGGCGAGAGACCCAGTACTTC
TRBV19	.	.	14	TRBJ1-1	CASSSLGTNTEAFF	TGTGCCAGTAGTTCATTGGGGACAAACACTGAAGCTTTCTTT
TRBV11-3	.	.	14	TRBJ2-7	CASSLVPGVYEQYF	TGTGCCAGCAGCTTAGTTCCGGGGGTCTACGAGCAGTACTTC
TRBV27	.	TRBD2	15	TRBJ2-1	CASTSGSGATDEQFF	TGTGCCAGCACCTCAGGGAGCGGGGCTACGGATGAGCAGTTCTTC
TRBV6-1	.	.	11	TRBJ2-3	CASRTGSTQYF	TGTGCCAGCCGAACTGGGAGTACGCAGTATTTT
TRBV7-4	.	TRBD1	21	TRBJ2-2	CASSKPGTGGEKRGLTGELFF	TGTGCCAGCAGCAAGCCCGGGACAGGGGGCGAAAAACGAGGACTCACCGGGGAGCTGTTTTTT
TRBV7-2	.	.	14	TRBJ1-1	CASSNQGIRTEAFF	TGTGCCAGCAGCAACCAGGGGATTAGGACTGAAGCTTTCTTT
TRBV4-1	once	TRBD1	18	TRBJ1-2	CASSQPGTGGLIGGGYTF	TGCGCCAGCAGCCAACCCGGGACAGGGGGCCTTATAGGGGGTGGCTACACCTTC
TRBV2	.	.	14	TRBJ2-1	CASSEGGGNNEQFF	TGTGCCAGCAGTGAGGGCGGGGGCAACAATGAGCAGTTCTTC
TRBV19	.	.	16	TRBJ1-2	CASTIETGRFRYGYTF	TGTGCCAGTACCATCGAGACAGGAAGGTTTCGCTATGGCTACACCTTC
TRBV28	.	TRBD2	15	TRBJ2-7	CASRSPQRGSYEQYF	TGTGCCAGCAGGAGCCCCCAGCGGGGATCCTACGAGCAGTACTTC
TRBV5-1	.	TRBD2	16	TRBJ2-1	CASSSPSGSSYNEQFF	TGCGCCAGCAGCTCTCCTAGCGGGAGCTCCTACAATGAGCAGTTCTTC
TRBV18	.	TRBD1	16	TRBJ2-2	CASSRGQGLRTGELFF	TGTGCCAGCTCCCGGGGACAGGGCCTTCGGACCGGGGAGCTGTTTTTT
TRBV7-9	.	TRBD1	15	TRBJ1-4	CASSLRQGAVEKLFF	TGTGCCAGCAGCCTCCGACAGGGGGCGGTTGAAAAACTGTTTTTT
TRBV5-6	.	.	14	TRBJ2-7	CASISFGKEYEQYF	TGTGCCAGCATCTCCTTCGGGAAGGAATACGAGCAGTACTTC
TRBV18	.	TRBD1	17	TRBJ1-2	CASSLSGTGATNYGYTF	TGTGCCAGCTCACTTTCCGGGACAGGGGCTACTAACTATGGCTACACCTTC
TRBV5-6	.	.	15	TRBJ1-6	CASSPRQIRASPLHF	TGTGCCAGCAGCCCAAGACAAATCCGCGCCTCCCCCCTCCACTTT
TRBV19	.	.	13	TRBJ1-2	CASSTEVPYGYTF	TGTGCCAGTAGTACCGAGGTTCCGTATGGCTACACCTTC
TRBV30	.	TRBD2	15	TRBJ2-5	CAWSPLAGTWETQYF	TGTGCCTGGAGTCCGCTAGCGGGTACTTGGGAGACCCAGTACTTC
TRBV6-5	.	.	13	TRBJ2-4	CASTPGTKNIQYF	TGTGCCAGCACCCCGGGTACCAAAAACATTCAGTACTTC
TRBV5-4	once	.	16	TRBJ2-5	CASSLWGESLKETQYF	TGTGCCAGCAGCTTGTGGGGAGAGAGTCTTAAAGAGACCCAGTACTTC
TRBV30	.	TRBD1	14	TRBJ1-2	CAWTGTGGNYGYTF	TGTGCCTGGACCGGGACAGGAGGTAACTATGGCTACACCTTC
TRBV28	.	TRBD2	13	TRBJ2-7	CASSLTSVGEQYF	TGTGCCAGCAGTTTGACTAGCGTGGGTGAGCAGTACTTC
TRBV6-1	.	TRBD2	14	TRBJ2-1	CASSVGALTSEQFF	TGTGCCAGCAGTGTAGGGGCCTTGACTAGCGAGCAGTTCTTC
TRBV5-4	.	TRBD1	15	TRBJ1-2	CASSSRTGEGYGYTF	TGTGCCAGCAGCTCGAGGACAGGGGAAGGGTATGGCTACACCTTC
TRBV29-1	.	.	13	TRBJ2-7	CSAAIAEGGEQYF	TGCAGCGCCGCTATCGCGGAAGGGGGCGAGCAGTACTTC
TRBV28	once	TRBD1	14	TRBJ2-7	CASSLTGKGYEQYF	TGTGCCAGCAGTTTGACAGGGAAGGGCTACGAGCAGTACTTC
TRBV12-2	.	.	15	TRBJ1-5	CASRPEVWYNQPQHF	TGTGCAAGTCGCCCAGAGGTCTGGTACAATCAGCCCCAGCATTTT
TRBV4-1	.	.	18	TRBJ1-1	CASSHNTRTAPLNTEAFF	TGCGCCAGCAGCCACAACACCCGGACAGCCCCTTTGAACACTGAAGCTTTCTTT
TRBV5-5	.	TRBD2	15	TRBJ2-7	CASSWTSAASYEQYF	TGTGCCAGCAGCTGGACTAGCGCAGCCTCCTACGAGCAGTACTTC
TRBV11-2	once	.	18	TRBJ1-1	CASSQGVGRRGLPTEAFF	TGTGCCAGCAGCCAAGGAGTTGGCCGACGGGGTCTGCCGACTGAAGCTTTCTTT
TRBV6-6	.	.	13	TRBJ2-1	CASSPSRGNEQFF	TGTGCCAGCAGTCCCTCGAGGGGGAATGAGCAGTTCTTC
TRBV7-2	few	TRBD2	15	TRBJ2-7	CASSLGLAGIYEQYF	TGTGCCAGCAGCTTAGGATTAGCGGGAATTTACGAGCAGTACTTC
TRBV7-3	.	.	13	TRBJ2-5	CASSPVSGETQYF	TGTGCCAGCAGCCCCGTGAGCGGAGAGACCCAGTACTTC
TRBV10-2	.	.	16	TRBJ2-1	CASSGQGRGIYNEQFF	TGCGCCAGCAGTGGGCAGGGGAGGGGGATATACAATGAGCAGTTCTTC
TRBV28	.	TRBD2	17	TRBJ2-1	CASSSAVGRAKYNEQFF	TGTGCCAGCAGTTCCGCCGTCGGGAGGGCCAAATACAATGAGCAGTTCTTC
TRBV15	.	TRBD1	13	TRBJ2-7	CATSPRGLYEQYF	TGTGCCACCAGCCCCAGGGGGCTCTACGAGCAGTACTTC
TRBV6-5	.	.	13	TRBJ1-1	CASSPGVLTEAFF	TGTGCCAGCAGCCCCGGGGTACTCACTGAAGCTTTCTTT
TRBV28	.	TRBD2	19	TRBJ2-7	CATEPGTGLSGRGSYEQYF	TGTGCCACGGAACCGGGGACAGGATTAAGCGGGAGGGGCTCCTACGAGCAGTACTTC
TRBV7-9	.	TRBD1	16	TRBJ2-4	CASSVGTEIAKNIQYF	TGTGCCAGCAGCGTCGGGACAGAGATAGCCAAAAACATTCAGTACTTC
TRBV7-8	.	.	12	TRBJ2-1	CASSPTGNEQFF	TGTGCCAGCAGCCCCACAGGAAATGAGCAGTTCTTC